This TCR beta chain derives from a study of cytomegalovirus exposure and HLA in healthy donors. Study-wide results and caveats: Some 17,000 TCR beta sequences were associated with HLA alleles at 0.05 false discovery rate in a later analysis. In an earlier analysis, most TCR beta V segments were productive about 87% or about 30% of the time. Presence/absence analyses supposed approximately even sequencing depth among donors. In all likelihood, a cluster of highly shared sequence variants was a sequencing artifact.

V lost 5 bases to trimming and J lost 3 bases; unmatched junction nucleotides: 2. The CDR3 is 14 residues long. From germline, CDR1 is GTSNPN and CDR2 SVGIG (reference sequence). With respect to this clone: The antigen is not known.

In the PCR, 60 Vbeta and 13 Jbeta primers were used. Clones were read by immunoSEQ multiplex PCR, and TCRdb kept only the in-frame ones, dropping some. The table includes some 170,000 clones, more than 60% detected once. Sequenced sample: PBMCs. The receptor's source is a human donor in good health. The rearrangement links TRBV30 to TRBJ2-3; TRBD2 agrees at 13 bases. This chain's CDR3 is CAWGLAGDTDTQYF. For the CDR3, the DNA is TGTGCCTGGGGACTAGCGGGGGATACAGATACGCAGTATTTT.